These 27 T cell receptor beta chains were all obtained from the same sample, sequenced in a study of blood T cell repertoires in COVID-19. Data came from immunoSEQ multiplex PCR; TCRdb stores just in-frame clones and leaves some out. The sample lists roughly 120,000 clones; around 83% were seen once. The sample comprised peripheral blood. These receptors all come from a woman aged 80 or over with COVID-19, enrolled during active disease.

The chain has TRBV7-2 and TRBJ1-4; maybe TRBD1 (6 bases). This CDR3 has 17 amino acids. V was shortened by 4 bases and J by 2 bases, with 17 bases between the two germline ends. CDR1 and CDR2 from the germline V gene are SGHTA and FQGNSA. The CDR3 here is CASSSFSDRTTNEKLFF. The DNA for the CDR3 is TGTGCCAGCAGCTCCTTCTCCGACAGGACTACTAATGAAAAACTGTTTTTT. Combining the CDR3 with reference TRBV7-2 and TRBJ1-4 gives the whole variable domain GAGVSQSPSNKVTEKGKDVELRCDPISGHTALYWYRQSLGQGLEFLIYFQGNSAPDKSGLPSDRFSAERTGGSVSTLTIQRTQQEDSAVYLCASSSFSDRTTNEKLFFGSGTQLSVL.

This clone has a single count. The J gene is TRBJ2-7, the V gene TRBV28; TRBD1 matches 12 bases. The CDR3 loop spans 15 amino acids. Trimming at V came to 6 bases and at J to 5 bases, leaving 8 bases not matched to a gene. Germline V gene lookup returns CDR1 MDHEN and CDR2 SYDVKM. In nucleotides, the CDR3 is TGTGCCAGCAGGCCTGGGGGGACAGGGGGCAACGAGCAGTACTTC. Translated, it gives CASRPGGTGGNEQYF.

This chain links TRBV11-3 with TRBJ2-7; a weak D match, TRBD1 (5 bases). With 1 base removed from V and 6 bases from J, the gap between germline ends came to 16 bases. Looked up from germline, CDR1 is SGHNT and CDR2 is YENEEA. The length of the CDR3 is 15 residues. The CDR3 is CASSLAGPPTGEQYF. The CDR3 DNA is TGTGCCAGCAGCTTAGCAGGGCCACCCACCGGCGAGCAGTACTTC.

This clone was recorded once. This chain connects TRBV3-1 (or the pseudogene TRBV3-2) to TRBJ1-2; D ambiguous. The V end was cut by 0 bases, the J end by 4 bases, with 9 bases between. In germline, CDR1 is LGHDT, CDR2 YNNKEL (reference sequence). The length of the CDR3 is 14 residues. This CDR3 reads CASSQDHGSYGYTF. The CDR3 DNA follows: TGTGCCAGCAGCCAAGATCATGGCAGCTATGGCTACACCTTC.

This chain uses TRBV28 with TRBJ2-1; TRBD1 might be the D (6 bases). Germline V gene data show CDR1 as MDHEN and CDR2 as SYDVKM. CDR3 length: 13 residues. V dropped 2 bases and J dropped 15 bases, with 17 bases sitting between them. CDR3: CASSLLSDSLRFF. In DNA form, the CDR3 reads TGTGCCAGCAGTTTACTCTCGGACAGTTTAAGGTTCTTC. Looking up the rest from reference TRBV28 and TRBJ2-1 gives the full variable domain: DVKVTQSSRYLVKRTGEKVFLECVQDMDHENMFWYRQDPGLGLRLIYFSYDVKMKEKGDIPEGYSVSREKKERFSLILESASTNQTSMYLCASSLLSDSLRFFGPGTRLTVL.

The CDR3 coding sequence is TGCAGCGTTCAGGGAGGAGAGCAGGGGGGATTGAGCGAGCAGTACTTC. It yields the protein CSVQGGEQGGLSEQYF. The chain links TRBV29-1 to TRBJ2-7; a weak D match, TRBD1 (7 bases). V lost 5 bases, J lost 6 bases, and 26 bases lay in between. Germline values: CDR1 SQVTM, CDR2 ANQGSEA. This CDR3 is built from 16 residues.

The gene calls are TRBV27 and TRBJ2-1, with 8 positions matching TRBD2. With V trimmed by 4 bases and J by 9 bases, 11 bases remained unmatched. The CDR3 covers 15 residues. Per the germline V gene, CDR1 is MNHEY and CDR2 is SMNVEV (reference sequence). This CDR3 reads CASSSIAGSLGEQFF. In DNA form, the CDR3 reads TGTGCCAGCAGTTCGATAGCGGGGTCCTTGGGTGAGCAGTTCTTC.

The count of this clone is one. The rearrangement links TRBV9 to TRBJ2-3; D possibly corresponds to TRBD2 (5 bases). V lost 0 bases and J lost 6, with 11 bases in between. The CDR3 is 14 amino acids. Germline V CDR1 and CDR2: SGDLS, YYNGEE. This chain's CDR3 is CASSVDHQRDTQYF. The CDR3 DNA reads TGTGCCAGCAGCGTAGATCACCAGCGGGATACGCAGTATTTT.

The V and J genes are TRBV7-9 and TRBJ2-1, with a tentative D call TRBD2 (6 bases). This CDR3 contains 14 residues. Germline CDR1 is SEHNR and CDR2 is FQNEAQ (reference sequence). The V end lost 4 bases, the J end lost 7 bases, and 14 bases lay between the germline ends. The CDR3 is CASSSRVRGNEQFF. The CDR3 DNA sequence: TGTGCCAGCAGCTCCCGCGTGCGGGGTAATGAGCAGTTCTTC.

V gene TRBV7-2 combines with J gene TRBJ1-5; D possibly corresponds to TRBD1 (6 bases). Looked up from germline, CDR1 is SGHTA and CDR2 is FQGNSA. V lost 1 base and J 6 bases, leaving 7 bases between the germline ends. The CDR3 runs 13 residues. The CDR3 sequence: CASSLGTVQPQHF. DNA of the CDR3: TGTGCCAGCAGCTTAGGGACAGTTCAGCCCCAGCATTTT.

This chain joins TRBV19 and TRBJ1-4; no clear D. The V gene's germline CDR1 is LNHDA and CDR2 SQIVND (reference sequence). The CDR3 is 14 amino acids. Trimming pared 6 bases from V and 2 bases from J, leaving 10 bases between. Here the CDR3 reads CASRSELTNEKLFF. In DNA form, the CDR3 reads TGTGCCAGTAGATCGGAGCTGACTAATGAAAAACTGTTTTTT. The variable domain in full, with the rest retrieved from reference TRBV19 and TRBJ1-4, is DGGITQSPKYLFRKEGQNVTLSCEQNLNHDAMYWYRQDPGQGLRLIYYSQIVNDFQKGDIAEGYSVSREKKESFPLTVTSAQKNPTAFYLCASRSELTNEKLFFGSGTQLSVL.

The chain recombines TRBV3-1 (or the pseudogene TRBV3-2) with TRBJ1-4; TRBD1 matches 9 bases. The CDR3 is 15 amino acids. Trimming at V came to 7 bases and at J to 3 bases, leaving 6 bases not matched to a gene. Germline CDR1 and CDR2: LGHDT and YNNKEL (reference sequence). In nucleotides, the CDR3 is TGTGCCAGCACCCCGACAGGGGGTTCTAATGAAAAACTGTTTTTT. Translated: CASTPTGGSNEKLFF.

There are a few counts of this clone. The chain combines TRBV27 with TRBJ1-5; 7 nucleotides line up with TRBD1. The CDR3 loop spans 15 amino acids. Per the germline V gene, CDR1 is MNHEY and CDR2 is SMNVEV (reference sequence). With V trimmed by 4 bases and J by 7 bases, 10 bases remained unmatched. The CDR3 here is CASSSGDSRLQPQHF. The DNA of the CDR3 is TGTGCCAGCAGTTCGGGGGACAGTCGTCTCCAGCCCCAGCATTTT.

The J gene is TRBJ2-1, the V gene TRBV7-2; D is ambiguous. The CDR3 spans 15 residues. The germline V and J ends were trimmed by 2 bases and 3 bases, with 11 bases remaining between them. Germline loops: CDR1 SGHTA, CDR2 FQGNSA. The CDR3 region has the DNA TGTGCCAGCAGCTTAACCGGTCGATTCTACAATGAGCAGTTCTTC. It is translated as CASSLTGRFYNEQFF.

This chain connects TRBV12-3 or TRBV12-4 to TRBJ2-7; D remains unclear. The CDR3 runs 11 residues. Trimming pared 2 bases from V and 7 bases from J, leaving 6 bases between. The CDR3 nucleotides are TGTGCCAGCAGTTTAATAGAAGAGCAGTACTTC. Protein: CASSLIEEQYF.

The chain employs TRBV20-1 and TRBJ1-1; D is unclear. From germline, CDR1 is DFQATT and CDR2 SNEGSKA (reference sequence). The length of the CDR3 is 11 residues. V was trimmed by 7 bases and J by 1 base, leaving 7 bases between them. The CDR3 is CSVNRNTEAFF. CDR3 DNA: TGCAGTGTTAACAGGAACACTGAAGCTTTCTTT.

The chain uses TRBV6-5 and TRBJ1-1, with 8 bases fitting TRBD1. The germline CDR1 and CDR2 sequences are MNHEY and SVGAGI. Trimming took 8 bases from V and 7 from J; bases not matched to a gene: 6. CDR3 length: 12 residues. For the CDR3, the DNA is TGTGCCAGCCAAGACAGGGGCCTTGAAGCTTTCTTT. This translates into CASQDRGLEAFF.

J is TRBJ2-1 and V is TRBV24-1, with 10 bases fitting TRBD2. Germline CDR1 is KGHDR and CDR2 is SFDVKD. The CDR3 runs to 15 residues. The V segment lost 6 bases and the J segment 7 bases; nucleotides outside the gene matches: 8. This CDR3 reads CATSPSGRAWNEQFF. The DNA for the CDR3 is TGTGCCACCAGTCCCAGCGGGAGGGCTTGGAATGAGCAGTTCTTC.

This chain joins TRBV11-1 and TRBJ2-2; 14 nucleotides match TRBD2. Trimming removed 4 bases from V and 7 bases from J; junction bases left unmatched: 5. CDR1 and CDR2 (germline): SGHAT, FQDESV (reference sequence). This CDR3 has 16 residues. For the CDR3, the DNA is TGTGCCAGCAGCTCTCGGACTAGCGGGAGGAACGGGGAGCTGTTTTTT. Protein product: CASSSRTSGRNGELFF.

The chain uses TRBV9 and TRBJ1-1, with TRBD1 identical over 10 bases. The V and J ends lost 0 bases and 3 bases, in that order; junction bases with no gene match: 2. CDR1 is SGDLS, CDR2 YYNGEE, per germline. The CDR3 runs to 15 residues. The DNA of the CDR3 is TGTGCCAGCAGCGTAGGGGGACAGGGGTACACTGAAGCTTTCTTT. This encodes CASSVGGQGYTEAFF.

The chain has TRBV7-6 and TRBJ1-2; TRBD1 agrees at 11 bases. Germline assignment: CDR1 SGHVS and CDR2 FNYEAQ. The length of the CDR3 is 14 residues. V shed 1 base and J 8 bases; nucleotides not matched to a gene: 3. The CDR3 reads CASSLEDRGRGYTF. The CDR3 region has the DNA TGTGCCAGCAGCTTAGAGGACAGGGGGCGAGGCTACACCTTC.

V and J are TRBV27 and TRBJ2-5; 7 bases match TRBD2. The V gene end was trimmed by 6 bases and the J gene end by 5 bases; junction bases not matched to a gene: 18. This CDR3 contains 17 residues. Germline assignment: CDR1 MNHEY and CDR2 SMNVEV (reference sequence). In DNA, the CDR3 is TGTGCCAGCAGCCCTAACTACCCTGTCGGGGGGATGGAGACCCAGTACTTC. Translation: CASSPNYPVGGMETQYF.

This chain's CDR3 is CASSYGENSPLHF. CDR3 nucleotides: TGTGCCAGCAGCTACGGTGAAAATTCACCCCTCCACTTT. V gene TRBV5-8 combines with J gene TRBJ1-6; D uncertain. CDR1 and CDR2 (germline): SGHTS, YDEGEE. This CDR3 comprises 13 residues. V was trimmed by 3 bases and J by 7 bases, leaving 8 bases between them. The entire variable domain, with the rest obtained from reference TRBV5-8 and TRBJ1-6, is as follows: EAGVTQSPTHLIKTRGQQATLRCSPISGHTSVYWYQQALGLGLQFLLWYDEGEERNRGNFPPRFSGRQFPNYSSELNVNALELEDSALYLCASSYGENSPLHFGNGTRLTVT.

This chain uses TRBV28 with TRBJ1-5; 8 positions agree with TRBD1. CDR3 length: 14 amino acids. V lost 4 bases to trimming and J lost 6 bases; unmatched junction nucleotides: 5. The germline gives CDR1 MDHEN, CDR2 SYDVKM. The CDR3 DNA is TGTGCCAGCAGTTCCCTACAGGGGGGTCAGCCCCAGCATTTT. Its translation is CASSSLQGGQPQHF.

The chain carries TRBV2 and TRBJ1-2; no firm D call. This CDR3 has 12 amino acids. Looked up from germline, CDR1 is SNHLY and CDR2 is FYNNEI. V was trimmed by 5 bases and J by 8 bases, leaving 12 bases between them. CDR3 region: CASSPYFEGYTF. CDR3 in DNA: TGTGCCAGCAGTCCTTATTTTGAGGGCTACACCTTC.

V usage is TRBV28 and J usage is TRBJ1-2; 7 bases line up with TRBD1. V lost 3 bases and J lost 8; bases outside the gene matches: 9. CDR1 is MDHEN and CDR2 is SYDVKM in the germline V gene. CDR3 length equals 14 residues. The CDR3 sequence: CASSLRDSWVGYTF. For the CDR3, the DNA is TGTGCCAGCAGTTTGAGGGACAGCTGGGTAGGCTACACCTTC.

The chain couples TRBV7-2 to TRBJ1-2; 7 bases are shared with TRBD1. The V and J ends lost 0 bases and 4 bases, in that order; junction bases with no gene match: 2. The CDR3 consists of 14 residues. CDR1 is SGHTA and CDR2 is FQGNSA in the germline V gene. The CDR3 spells CASSLAGGGYGYTF. CDR3 coding DNA: TGTGCCAGCAGCTTAGCAGGGGGCGGCTATGGCTACACCTTC.